This TCR beta chain emerged from a study of T cells in Graves' hyperthyroidism and ophthalmopathy (dated by TCRdb to about 2019). About the study as a whole: Peripheral blood was sampled at the time of initial diagnosis, prior to any treatment. To identify TCR V-J signatures that set the groups apart, the researchers used a discovery cohort of approximately 98 patients, made up of roughly 45 with Graves' ophthalmopathy and 57 with stable Graves' hyperthyroidism. Prospective prediction of ophthalmopathy was tested in an independent validation cohort of fewer than 20 hyperthyroidism patients and 17 patients who later progressed to ophthalmopathy. For training and testing, the 100 or so patients in the discovery cohort were randomly divided in a 7:3 ratio. In addition, the study compared T-cell repertoires in thyroid tissue and in blood from roughly six Graves' hyperthyroidism patients. Once sampling was done, hyperthyroidism patients were given methimazole at a starting dose of 30 mg daily, whereas ophthalmopathy patients were given high-dose intravenous methylprednisolone. The paper reports TCR Vbeta CDR3 sequencing of approximately 130 peripheral blood samples: approximately 41 ophthalmopathy, about 75 hyperthyroidism and around 17 progressor patients. Summary of the overall study and its limitations: Sample size was not statistically predetermined, and blinding of investigators to group allocation was not performed. In cross-validation, a model built on a 13 V-J signature told ophthalmopathy apart from stable hyperthyroidism with 87.88% sensitivity and about 81% specificity, and in testing the same model reached 80%/75%. In validation, the model predicted progression to ophthalmopathy a median of around 6.5 months before onset, with roughly 68% sensitivity and roughly 72% specificity. Blood samples also contained most of the expanded thyroid clonotypes (frequency above 0.001), which suggests that blood repertoires may reflect thyroid immune responses.

This clonotype was seen repeatedly, ten times or more. Its antigen is not yet known. Base-call qualities are not available, and no considerably larger clone is one nucleotide away. Ophthalmopathy patients had moderately to severely active disease, Clinical Activity Score of at least 3, NOSPECS grade of at least 4, and duration under 3 months. The study excluded patients with uncontrolled infections, other autoimmune diseases, pregnancy or lactation. Diagnoses were established on the basis of clinical symptoms, serum thyroxine and TRAb, thyroid ultrasound, and orbital computed tomography. PBMCs were isolated from 7.5 to 10 ml of fresh peripheral blood by Ficoll-Paque density gradient centrifugation. Trizol reagent was used to extract total RNA, and RNA quality was then checked on an Agilent 2100 Bioanalyzer. TCR beta CDR3 regions were amplified from RNA transcripts. The TCR CDR3 was subjected to a first round of RT-PCR using the HTBI primer set and the Qiagen OneStep RT-PCR kit. Libraries were constructed in a second round of multiplex PCR, after which size selection and purification were carried out. Libraries were sequenced paired-end with 100 bp reads on an Illumina HiSeq2000. Processing in the source paper ran as follows. SOAPnuke was used to process the raw data, with reads discarded if the reads contained adapters or uncalled bases, had a mean Phred below 15, or lacked an exact constant-primer or identifier match. High-quality paired reads were merged with COPE v1.2.5, and unique nucleotide sequences were defined as clonotypes. Clonotypes were aligned to IMGT TRBV, TRBD and TRBJ reference segments using MiTCR v1.1. The analysis was restricted to V-J combinations with a frequency above 0.0001, which together covered 99.2% of the repertoires. The TCS score was defined as the ratio of F50 (clonal expansion) to E x V (chaos), calculated using BLOSUM62-based TCRdist between CDR3 peptides within each V-J. Welch's t-statistics and random forest reduced 450 to 600 V-J features to around 14, which were used in a naive Bayes classifier (R e1071). TCRdb reprocessed the public reads (quality trimming at Q25 with fastp, clone calling with MiXCR) and kept in-frame beta chains. Identical CDR3 proteins give one entry, which carries the most common genes and DNA. For this entry, the V and J calls and clone size follow TCRdb and not the study's own pipeline. The sample table records about 480,000 distinct CDR3 sequences; less than 25% of these occur just once. The ten largest make up about 10% of the sample.

CDR1 is given as MNHEY and CDR2 as SVGEGT, both from the germline V gene. CDR3 length: 14 amino acids, cysteine to phenylalanine. Only the CDR3 DNA stays, 42 bases, in frame from base 1. Trimming leaves V shorter by 8 bases and J shorter by 0 bases, with the junction holding 3 bases beyond the gene matches. Sequencing was performed on blood. The receptor chain draws on TRBV6-2 or TRBV6-3 and TRBJ1-5, with 8 bases aligning to TRBD1. This TCR derives from a young woman with Graves' ophthalmopathy. This receptor carries the CDR3 CASGQGISNQPQHF. The sequenced DNA: TGTGCCAGCGGACAGGGCATTAGCAATCAGCCCCAGCATTTT.